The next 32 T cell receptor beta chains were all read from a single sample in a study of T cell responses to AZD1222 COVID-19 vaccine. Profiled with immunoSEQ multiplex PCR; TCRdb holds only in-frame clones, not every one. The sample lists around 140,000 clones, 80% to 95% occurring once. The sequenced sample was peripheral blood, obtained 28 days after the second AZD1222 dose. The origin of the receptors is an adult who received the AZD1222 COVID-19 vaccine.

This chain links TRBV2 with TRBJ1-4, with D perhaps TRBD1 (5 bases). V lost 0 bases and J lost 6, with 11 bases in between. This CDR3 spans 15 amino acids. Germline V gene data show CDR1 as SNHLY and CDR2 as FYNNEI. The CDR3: CASSEAQGLHEKLFF. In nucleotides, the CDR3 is TGTGCCAGCAGTGAAGCGCAGGGACTCCATGAAAAACTGTTTTTT.

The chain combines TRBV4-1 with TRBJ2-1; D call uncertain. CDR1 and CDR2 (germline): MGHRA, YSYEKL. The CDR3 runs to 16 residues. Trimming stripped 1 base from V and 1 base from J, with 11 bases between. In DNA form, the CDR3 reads TGCGCCAGCAGCCAAGGCACAGCTTCATCCTACAATGAGCAGTTCTTC. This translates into CASSQGTASSYNEQFF.

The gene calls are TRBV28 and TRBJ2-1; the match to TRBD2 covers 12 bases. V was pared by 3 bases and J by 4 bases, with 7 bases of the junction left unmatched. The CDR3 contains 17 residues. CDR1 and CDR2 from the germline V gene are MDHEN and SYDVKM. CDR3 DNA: TGTGCCAGCAGTTTTACCCTACTAGCGGGAGGTTACAATGAGCAGTTCTTC. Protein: CASSFTLLAGGYNEQFF.

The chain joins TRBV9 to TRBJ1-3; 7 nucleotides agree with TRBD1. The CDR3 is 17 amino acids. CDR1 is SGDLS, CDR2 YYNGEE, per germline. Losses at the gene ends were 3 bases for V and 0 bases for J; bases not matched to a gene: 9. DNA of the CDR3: TGTGCCAGCAGCGCTAGACAGGGCCTCTTCTCTGGAAACACCATATATTTT. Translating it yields CASSARQGLFSGNTIYF.

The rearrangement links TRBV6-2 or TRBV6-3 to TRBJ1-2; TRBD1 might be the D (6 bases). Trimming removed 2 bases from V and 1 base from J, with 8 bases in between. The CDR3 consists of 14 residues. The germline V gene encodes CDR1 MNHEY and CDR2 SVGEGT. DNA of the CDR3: TGTGCCAGCAGTTACCCGGACAGTAACTATGGCTACACCTTC. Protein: CASSYPDSNYGYTF.

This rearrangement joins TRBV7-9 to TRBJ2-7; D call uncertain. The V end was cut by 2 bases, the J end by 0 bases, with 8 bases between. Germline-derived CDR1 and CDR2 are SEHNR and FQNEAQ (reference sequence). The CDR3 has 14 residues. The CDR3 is CASSLSQSSYEQYF. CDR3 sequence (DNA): TGTGCCAGCAGCTTATCCCAGAGCTCCTACGAGCAGTACTTC.

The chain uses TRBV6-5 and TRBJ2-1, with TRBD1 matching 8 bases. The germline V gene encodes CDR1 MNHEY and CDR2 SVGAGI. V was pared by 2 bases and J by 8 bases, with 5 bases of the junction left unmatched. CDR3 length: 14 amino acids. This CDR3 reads CASSYSGQGDEQFF. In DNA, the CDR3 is TGTGCCAGCAGTTACAGCGGACAGGGCGATGAGCAGTTCTTC.

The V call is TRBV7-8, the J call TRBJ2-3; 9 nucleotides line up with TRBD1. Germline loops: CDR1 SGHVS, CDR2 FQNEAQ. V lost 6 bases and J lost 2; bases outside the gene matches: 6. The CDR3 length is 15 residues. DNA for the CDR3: TGTGCCAGCAGTCGGACAGGGGCGGACACAGATACGCAGTATTTT. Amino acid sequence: CASSRTGADTDTQYF.

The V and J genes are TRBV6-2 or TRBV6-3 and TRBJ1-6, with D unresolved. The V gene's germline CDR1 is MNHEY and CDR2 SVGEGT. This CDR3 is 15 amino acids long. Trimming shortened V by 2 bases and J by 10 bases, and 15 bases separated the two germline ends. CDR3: CASSYADMPRSPLHF. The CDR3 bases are TGTGCCAGCAGTTACGCCGACATGCCCCGATCACCCCTCCACTTT.

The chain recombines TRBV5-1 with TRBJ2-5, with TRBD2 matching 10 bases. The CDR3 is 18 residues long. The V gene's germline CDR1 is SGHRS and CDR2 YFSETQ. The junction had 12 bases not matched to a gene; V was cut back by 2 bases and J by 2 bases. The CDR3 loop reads CASSFPSSGGEKQETQYF. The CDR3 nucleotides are TGCGCCAGCAGCTTCCCATCCAGCGGGGGGGAAAAACAAGAGACCCAGTACTTC.

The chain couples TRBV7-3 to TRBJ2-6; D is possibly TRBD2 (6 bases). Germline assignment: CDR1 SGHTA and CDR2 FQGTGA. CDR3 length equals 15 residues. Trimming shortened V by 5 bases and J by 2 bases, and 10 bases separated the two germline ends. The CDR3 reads CASSRPGAGANVLTF. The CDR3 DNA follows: TGTGCCAGCAGCCGCCCGGGGGCTGGGGCCAACGTCCTGACTTTC.

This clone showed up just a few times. The CDR3: CASRPRGSSYNEQFF. The CDR3 DNA reads TGTGCCAGCAGACCCCGAGGCAGCTCCTACAATGAGCAGTTCTTC. The chain is built from TRBV3-1 (or the pseudogene TRBV3-2) and TRBJ2-1; D call uncertain. CDR3 length: 15 residues. In germline, CDR1 is LGHDT, CDR2 YNNKEL (reference sequence). Between the trimmed V and J ends, which lost 6 bases and 0 bases, there was a span of 12 bases.

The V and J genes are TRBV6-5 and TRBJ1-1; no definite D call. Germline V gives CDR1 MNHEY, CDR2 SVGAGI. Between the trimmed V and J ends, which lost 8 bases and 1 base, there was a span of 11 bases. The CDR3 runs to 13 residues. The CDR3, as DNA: TGTGCCAGCGTGTCAGAGGGGAACACTGAAGCTTTCTTT. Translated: CASVSEGNTEAFF.

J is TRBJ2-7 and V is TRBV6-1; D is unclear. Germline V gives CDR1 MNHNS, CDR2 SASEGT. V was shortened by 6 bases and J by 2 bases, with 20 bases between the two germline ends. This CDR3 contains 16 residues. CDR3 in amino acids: CASRERMGIYPYEQYF. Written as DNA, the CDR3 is TGTGCCAGCAGGGAAAGGATGGGGATATACCCCTACGAGCAGTACTTC.

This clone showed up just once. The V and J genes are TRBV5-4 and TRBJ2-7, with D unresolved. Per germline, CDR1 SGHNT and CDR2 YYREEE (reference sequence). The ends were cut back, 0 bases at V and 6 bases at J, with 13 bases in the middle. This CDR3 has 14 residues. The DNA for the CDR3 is TGTGCCAGCAGCTTGGGCGTCGAAGGTGCCGAGCAGTACTTC. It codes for CASSLGVEGAEQYF.

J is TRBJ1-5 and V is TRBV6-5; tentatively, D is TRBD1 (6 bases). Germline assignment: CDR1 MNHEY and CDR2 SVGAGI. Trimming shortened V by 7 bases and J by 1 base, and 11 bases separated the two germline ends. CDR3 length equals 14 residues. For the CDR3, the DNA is TGTGCCAGCATAGTGGACAGAAGCAATCAGCCCCAGCATTTT. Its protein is CASIVDRSNQPQHF.

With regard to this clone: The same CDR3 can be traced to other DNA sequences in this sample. CDR3 DNA sequence: TGTGCCAGCAGCGTAGAAGGGACTAGCGGCTACGAGCAGTACTTC. Translation: CASSVEGTSGYEQYF. The gene calls are TRBV9 and TRBJ2-7; 11 bases are a match to TRBD2. The germline V gene encodes CDR1 SGDLS and CDR2 YYNGEE. This CDR3 has 15 amino acids. The V and J ends lost 0 bases and 3 bases, in that order; junction bases with no gene match: 2.

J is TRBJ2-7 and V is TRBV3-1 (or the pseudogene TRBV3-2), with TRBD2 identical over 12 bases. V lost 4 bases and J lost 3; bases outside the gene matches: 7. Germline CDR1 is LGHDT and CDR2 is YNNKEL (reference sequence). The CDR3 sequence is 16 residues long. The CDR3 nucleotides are TGTGCCAGCAGCCCCGGACTAGCGGGGAACTACTACGAGCAGTACTTC. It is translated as CASSPGLAGNYYEQYF.

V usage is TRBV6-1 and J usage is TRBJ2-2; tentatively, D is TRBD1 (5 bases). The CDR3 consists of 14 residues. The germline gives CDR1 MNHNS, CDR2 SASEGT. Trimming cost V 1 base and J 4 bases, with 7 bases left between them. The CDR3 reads CASSEGGSTGELFF. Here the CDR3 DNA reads TGTGCCAGCAGTGAAGGGGGCTCCACCGGGGAGCTGTTTTTT.

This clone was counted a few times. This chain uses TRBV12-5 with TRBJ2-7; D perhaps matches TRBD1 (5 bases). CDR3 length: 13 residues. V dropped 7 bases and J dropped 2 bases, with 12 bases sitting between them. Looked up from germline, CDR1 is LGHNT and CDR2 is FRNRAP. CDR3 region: CASDSGRAYEQYF. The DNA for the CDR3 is TGTGCTAGTGACTCGGGCAGGGCCTACGAGCAGTACTTC.

The CDR3 DNA sequence: TGTGCCAGCAGTCCTCCGGGGGCGGGGGACACTGAAGCTTTCTTT. Translated: CASSPPGAGDTEAFF. The chain has TRBV6-5 and TRBJ1-1; perhaps TRBD1 as D (6 bases). Germline V gene sequence: CDR1 MNHEY, CDR2 SVGAGI. There are 15 residues in the CDR3. Trimming took 5 bases from V and 3 from J, leaving 16 bases between them.

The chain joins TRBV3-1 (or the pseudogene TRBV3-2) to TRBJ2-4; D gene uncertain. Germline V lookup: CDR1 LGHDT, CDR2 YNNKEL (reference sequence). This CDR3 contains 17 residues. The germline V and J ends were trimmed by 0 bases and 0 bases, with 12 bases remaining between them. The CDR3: CASSQDRGLLAKNIQYF. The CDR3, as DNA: TGTGCCAGCAGCCAAGATCGAGGCCTCCTAGCCAAAAACATTCAGTACTTC.

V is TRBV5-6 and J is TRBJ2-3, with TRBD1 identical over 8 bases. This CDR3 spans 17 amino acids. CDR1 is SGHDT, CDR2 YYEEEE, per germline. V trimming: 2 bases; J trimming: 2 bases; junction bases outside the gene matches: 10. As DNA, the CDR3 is TGTGCCAGCAGCTTCAGGGGGCAGGGGTCCTCCACAGATACGCAGTATTTT. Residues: CASSFRGQGSSTDTQYF.

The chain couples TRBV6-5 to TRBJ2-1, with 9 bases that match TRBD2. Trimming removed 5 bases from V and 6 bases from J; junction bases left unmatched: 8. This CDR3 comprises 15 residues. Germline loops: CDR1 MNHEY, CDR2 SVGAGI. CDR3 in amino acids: CASSQSSGGFNEQFF. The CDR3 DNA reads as TGTGCCAGCAGTCAAAGTAGCGGGGGATTCAATGAGCAGTTCTTC.

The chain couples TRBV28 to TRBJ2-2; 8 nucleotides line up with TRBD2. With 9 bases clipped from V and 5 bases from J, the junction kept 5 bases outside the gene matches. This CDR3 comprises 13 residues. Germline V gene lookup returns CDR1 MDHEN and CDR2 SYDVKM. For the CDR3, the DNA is TGTGCCAGTTTAGCGGGATGGACCGGGGAGCTGTTTTTT. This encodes CASLAGWTGELFF.

The CDR3 is CATSDLSGRAPYEQYF. The CDR3 DNA follows: TGTGCCACCAGTGACCTGAGCGGGAGGGCCCCTTACGAGCAGTACTTC. This sequence joins TRBV24-1 and TRBJ2-7, with 10 bases matching TRBD2. The V segment lost 4 bases and the J segment 4 bases; nucleotides outside the gene matches: 9. This CDR3 contains 16 residues. Germline CDR1 reads KGHDR; CDR2 reads SFDVKD.

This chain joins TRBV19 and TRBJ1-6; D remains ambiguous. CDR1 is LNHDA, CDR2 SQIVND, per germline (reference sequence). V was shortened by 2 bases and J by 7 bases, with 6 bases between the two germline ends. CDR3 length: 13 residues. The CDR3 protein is CASSISVNSPLHF. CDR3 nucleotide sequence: TGTGCCAGTAGTATATCTGTCAATTCACCCCTCCACTTT.

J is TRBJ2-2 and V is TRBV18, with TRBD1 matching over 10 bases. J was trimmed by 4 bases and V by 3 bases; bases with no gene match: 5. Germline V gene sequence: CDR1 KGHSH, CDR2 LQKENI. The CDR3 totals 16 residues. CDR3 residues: CASSPPGQGFTGELFF. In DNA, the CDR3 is TGTGCCAGCTCACCTCCGGGACAGGGGTTCACCGGGGAGCTGTTTTTT.

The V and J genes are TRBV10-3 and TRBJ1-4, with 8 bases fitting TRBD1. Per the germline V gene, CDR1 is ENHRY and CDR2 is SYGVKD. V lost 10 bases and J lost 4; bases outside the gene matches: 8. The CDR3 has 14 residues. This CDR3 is CASSDRVSNEKLFF. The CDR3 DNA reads TGTGCCAGTTCGGACAGGGTTAGTAATGAAAAACTGTTTTTT.

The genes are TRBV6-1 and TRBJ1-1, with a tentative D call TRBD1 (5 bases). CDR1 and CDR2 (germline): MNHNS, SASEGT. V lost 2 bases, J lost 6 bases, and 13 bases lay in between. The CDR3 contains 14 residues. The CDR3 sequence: CASSEIGGASEAFF. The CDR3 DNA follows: TGTGCCAGCAGTGAAATTGGAGGGGCTTCTGAAGCTTTCTTT.

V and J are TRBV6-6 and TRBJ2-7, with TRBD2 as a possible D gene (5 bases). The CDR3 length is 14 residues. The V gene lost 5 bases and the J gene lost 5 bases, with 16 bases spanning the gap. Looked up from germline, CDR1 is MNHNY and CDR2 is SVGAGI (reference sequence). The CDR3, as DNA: TGTGCCAGCAGTCCGCCCGGACTGCAAAACGAGCAGTACTTC. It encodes CASSPPGLQNEQYF.

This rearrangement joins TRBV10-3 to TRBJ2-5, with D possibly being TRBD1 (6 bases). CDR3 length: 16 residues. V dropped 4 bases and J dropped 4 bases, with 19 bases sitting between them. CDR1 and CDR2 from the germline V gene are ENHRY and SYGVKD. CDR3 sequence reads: CAISVGDTSLGETQYF. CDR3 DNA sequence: TGTGCCATCAGTGTTGGGGACACCTCTCTCGGAGAGACCCAGTACTTC.